The 5 T cell receptor beta chains below come from one sample, sequenced in a study of CD8 T cells in Susac syndrome. RNA totalling about 0.45 to 1 ug underwent reverse transcription with random hexamers. TCRdb recomputed calls from the immunoSEQ multiplex PCR reads with MiXCR, one row per CDR3 protein. Of about 240,000 distinct CDR3 sequences in the sample, around 96% were seen once. Sequencing was performed on CD4+ T cells from PBMCs. Receptors were obtained from a human donor with Susac syndrome.

This CDR3 is CASSEYLGSQETQYF. The CDR3, as DNA: TGTGCCAGCAGTGAATATTTGGGGAGTCAAGAGACCCAGTACTTC. The V call is TRBV25-1, the J call TRBJ2-5; D might be TRBD2 (5 bases). The germline V gene encodes CDR1 MGHDK and CDR2 SYGVNS. CDR3 length equals 15 residues. Trimming pared 0 bases from V and 2 bases from J, leaving 10 bases between.

V usage is TRBV29-1 and J usage is TRBJ2-1; 7 positions agree with TRBD1. This CDR3 spans 17 amino acids. The V segment lost 8 bases and the J segment 0 bases; nucleotides outside the gene matches: 16. Germline CDR1 and CDR2: SQVTM and ANQGSEA. The DNA of the CDR3 is TGCAGCACAACAGGGGCCCCACTATATAGCTCCTACAATGAGCAGTTCTTC. Protein product: CSTTGAPLYSSYNEQFF.

The chain combines TRBV28 with TRBJ2-2; D might be TRBD1 (6 bases). Between the trimmed V and J ends, which lost 4 bases and 1 base, there was a span of 10 bases. The CDR3 extends over 15 amino acids. Looked up from germline, CDR1 is MDHEN and CDR2 is SYDVKM. The CDR3 region has the DNA TGTGCCAGCAGTTCCCCAGGGGAGAACACCGGGGAGCTGTTTTTT. Protein sequence: CASSSPGENTGELFF.

The chain carries TRBV3-1 and TRBJ2-2; D not certain. The CDR3 extends over 11 amino acids. Germline CDR1 reads LGHDT; CDR2 reads YNNKEL (reference sequence). Between the trimmed V and J ends, which lost 6 bases and 7 bases, there was a span of 6 bases. The CDR3: CASRYSGELFF. CDR3 nucleotides: TGTGCCAGCAGGTATAGCGGGGAGCTGTTTTTT. The variable domain in full, with the rest retrieved from reference TRBV3-1 and TRBJ2-2, is DTAVSQTPKYLVTQMGNDKSIKCEQNLGHDTMYWYKQDSKKFLKIMFSYNNKELIINETVPNRFSPKSPDKAHLNLHINSLELGDSAVYFCASRYSGELFFGEGSRLTVL.

The rearrangement joins TRBV7-3 to TRBJ2-2; D is ambiguous. There are 12 residues in the CDR3. Trimming cost V 2 bases and J 7 bases, with 5 bases left between them. Germline CDR1 SGHTA, CDR2 FQGTGA. CDR3 DNA: TGTGCCAGCAGCTTACTAGGCGGGGAGCTGTTTTTT. It is translated as CASSLLGGELFF.